Each of the 20 T cell receptor beta chains below was sequenced from the same sample in a study of identical twins. From the 5' RACE reads, TCRdb called clonotypes with MiXCR, one entry per CDR3 protein. The profile shows about 690,000 distinct CDR3 sequences, around 5.7% of them singletons. Source material: naive T cells sorted from blood. Receptors were obtained from a man aged 18 to 29 in good health.

In its sample, this clonotype was seen a few times. In nucleotides, the CDR3 is TGTGCCAGCAGAGATGGACTAGCGGCCTACAATGAGCAGTTCTTC. Its protein is CASRDGLAAYNEQFF. The V call is TRBV7-9, the J call TRBJ2-1; 10 positions match TRBD2. The V gene's germline CDR1 is SEHNR and CDR2 FQNEAQ (reference sequence). The CDR3 is 15 residues long. The J segment lost 2 bases and the V segment lost 6 bases, leaving 4 bases of the junction unmatched.

In this sample, this clonotype turned up many times. The chain joins TRBV5-6 to TRBJ2-1; 7 positions match TRBD1. Trimming removed 2 bases from V and 5 bases from J; junction bases left unmatched: 4. CDR1 is SGHDT, CDR2 YYEEEE, per germline. CDR3 size: 14 residues. The CDR3 here is CASSFRDRHNEQFF. CDR3 sequence (DNA): TGTGCCAGCAGCTTCCGGGACAGACACAATGAGCAGTTCTTC. Based on the CDR3 plus reference TRBV5-6 and TRBJ2-1, the full variable domain is DAGVTQSPTHLIKTRGQQVTLRCSPKSGHDTVSWYQQALGQGPQFIFQYYEEEERQRGNFPDRFSGHQFPNYSSELNVNALLLGDSALYLCASSFRDRHNEQFFGPGTRLTVL.

This clonotype was seen at least ten times. The chain employs TRBV12-3 or TRBV12-4 and TRBJ1-5; D perhaps matches TRBD1 (5 bases). CDR3 length equals 15 residues. V lost 6 bases to trimming and J lost 2 bases, with 14 bases between them. CDR3 DNA: TGTGCCAGCAGCACGGCCAGGGTTCGCAATCAGCCCCAGCATTTT. This sequence encodes CASSTARVRNQPQHF.

This clonotype was seen at least ten times. This rearrangement joins TRBV28 to TRBJ1-5; D possibly corresponds to TRBD1 (6 bases). V was pared by 6 bases and J by 6 bases, with 12 bases between. The CDR3 spans 13 residues. Germline-derived CDR1 and CDR2 are MDHEN and SYDVKM. The CDR3 sequence is CASRRSGVQPQHF. CDR3 in DNA: TGTGCCAGCAGACGATCAGGGGTTCAGCCCCAGCATTTT.

The chain couples TRBV2 to TRBJ1-1; 11 nucleotides match TRBD1. The CDR3 runs to 11 residues. Trimming cost V 9 bases and J 12 bases; bases outside gene matches: 6. Looked up from germline, CDR1 is SNHLY and CDR2 is FYNNEI. DNA of the CDR3: TGTGCCAGTGAGGACAGGGGGCGAACTTTCTTT. Encoded protein: CASEDRGRTFF.

The J gene is TRBJ2-3, the V gene TRBV4-1; 9 positions match TRBD1. The junction had 8 bases not matched to a gene; V was cut back by 4 bases and J by 3 bases. The CDR3 sequence is 16 residues long. CDR1 and CDR2 from the germline V gene are MGHRA and YSYEKL. The CDR3 here is CASSPSQTGGTDTQYF. Written as DNA, the CDR3 is TGCGCCAGCAGCCCATCCCAGACAGGGGGTACAGATACGCAGTATTTT.

This clonotype was counted at least ten times. V usage is TRBV3-1 and J usage is TRBJ2-3, with TRBD2 identical over 8 bases. The length of the CDR3 is 14 residues. Germline CDR1 LGHDT, CDR2 YNNKEL (reference sequence). V dropped 5 bases and J dropped 5; count of bases not matched to a gene: 6. CDR3 in amino acids: CASSSSGGGDTQYF. The CDR3 coding sequence is TGTGCCAGCAGCTCGAGCGGGGGAGGAGATACGCAGTATTTT.

This clonotype was observed a handful of times. The chain recombines TRBV11-2 with TRBJ2-1; D unclear. The germline V and J ends were trimmed by 2 bases and 0 bases, with 8 bases remaining between them. This CDR3 has 15 residues. Looked up from germline, CDR1 is SGHAT and CDR2 is FQNNGV. CDR3 sequence (DNA): TGTGCCAGCAGCTTAACCAGGAGCTCCTACAATGAGCAGTTCTTC. It yields the protein CASSLTRSSYNEQFF.

This clonotype was recorded many times. The J gene is TRBJ2-7, the V gene TRBV2; D not resolved. The CDR3 covers 12 residues. Trimming pared 11 bases from V and 3 bases from J, leaving 14 bases between. The germline V gene encodes CDR1 SNHLY and CDR2 FYNNEI. The CDR3 reads CAGGLLFYEQYF. Here the CDR3 DNA reads TGTGCCGGTGGTCTTTTGTTCTACGAGCAGTACTTC.

In this sample, this clonotype turned up many times. V gene TRBV12-3 or TRBV12-4 combines with J gene TRBJ1-2; TRBD1 matches 9 bases. After removal of 6 bases from V and 5 bases from J, the junction contained 7 bases not matched to a gene. The CDR3 has 14 residues. Written as DNA, the CDR3 is TGTGCCAGCAGAACCGCCGGGACAGGGTATGGCTACACCTTC. Translation gives CASRTAGTGYGYTF.

This clonotype came up many times. V usage is TRBV12-3 or TRBV12-4 and J usage is TRBJ2-5; 9 bases line up with TRBD2. The CDR3 loop spans 13 amino acids. V shed 7 bases and J 0 bases; nucleotides not matched to a gene: 0. The CDR3, as DNA: TGTGCCAGCACTAGCGGGAACCAAGAGACCCAGTACTTC. As protein: CASTSGNQETQYF.

V is TRBV20-1 and J is TRBJ2-5; no definite D call. From germline, CDR1 is DFQATT and CDR2 SNEGSKA (reference sequence). V lost 0 bases to trimming and J lost 5 bases, with 22 bases between them. The CDR3 is 17 amino acids. CDR3 in amino acids: CSARELWGRSVEETQYF. The CDR3 region has the DNA TGCAGTGCTAGAGAGCTCTGGGGTCGGTCGGTCGAGGAGACCCAGTACTTC.

Only a few counts were recorded for this clonotype. V usage is TRBV12-5 and J usage is TRBJ2-2; TRBD1 aligns across 7 bases. From germline, CDR1 is LGHNT and CDR2 FRNRAP. The CDR3 spans 15 residues. With V trimmed by 6 bases and J by 4 bases, 8 bases remained unmatched. CDR3 residues: CASGPSNRGTGELFF. CDR3 in DNA: TGTGCTAGTGGCCCATCCAACAGGGGCACCGGGGAGCTGTTTTTT.

In nucleotides, the CDR3 is TGTGCCAGCACCATAAGGGGGGGACTAGAGGACAATGAGCAGTTCTTC. Translated: CASTIRGGLEDNEQFF. The chain is built from TRBV6-1 and TRBJ2-1, with 8 bases fitting TRBD2. The length of the CDR3 is 16 residues. J lost 5 bases, V lost 7 bases, and 13 bases had no gene match. Germline V gene sequence: CDR1 MNHNS, CDR2 SASEGT.

This clonotype showed up many times. CDR3 region: CASSQPGTGNNEQFF. In nucleotides, the CDR3 is TGTGCCAGCAGCCAACCCGGGACTGGAAACAATGAGCAGTTCTTC. The genes are TRBV3-1 and TRBJ2-1, with D tentatively TRBD2 (6 bases). Trimming pared 2 bases from V and 5 bases from J, leaving 13 bases between. The CDR3 has 15 residues. Germline values: CDR1 LGHDT, CDR2 YNNKEL (reference sequence).

This clonotype showed up many times. This chain connects TRBV4-3 to TRBJ1-1; the D is unclear. V was pared by 0 bases and J by 7 bases, with 15 bases between. CDR1 is LGHNA and CDR2 is YSLEER in the germline V gene. The CDR3 extends over 15 amino acids. The CDR3 DNA sequence: TGCGCCAGCAGCCAAGACCCGGGAAAGAGCTTTGAAGCTTTCTTT. Translating it yields CASSQDPGKSFEAFF.

This clonotype was seen at least ten times. The chain joins TRBV10-3 to TRBJ2-1; 7 bases agree with TRBD2. CDR1 and CDR2 from the germline V gene are ENHRY and SYGVKD. This CDR3 comprises 14 residues. The V gene end was trimmed by 7 bases and the J gene end by 0 bases; junction bases not matched to a gene: 3. The CDR3 protein is CAIMGGSSYNEQFF. DNA for the CDR3: TGTGCCATCATGGGAGGGAGCTCCTACAATGAGCAGTTCTTC.

This clonotype was seen only a few times. The V and J genes are TRBV6-5 and TRBJ2-6; 7 bases fit TRBD1. The junction had 12 bases not matched to a gene; V was cut back by 6 bases and J by 1 base. The CDR3 is 18 amino acids. Germline values: CDR1 MNHEY, CDR2 SVGAGI. CDR3 region: CASRYLTGMESGANVLTF. CDR3 nucleotides: TGTGCCAGCAGGTACCTGACAGGGATGGAATCTGGGGCCAACGTCCTGACTTTC.

At least ten counts were recorded for this clonotype. This chain connects TRBV24-1 to TRBJ2-4; D possibly corresponds to TRBD1 (6 bases). Trimming removed 3 bases from V and 7 bases from J, with 15 bases in between. Germline CDR1 and CDR2: KGHDR and SFDVKD. The CDR3 has 15 residues. The CDR3: CATSDLKGEGNIQYF. The CDR3, as DNA: TGTGCCACCAGTGATCTAAAGGGGGAAGGGAACATTCAGTACTTC.

This clonotype occurred many times. The chain is built from TRBV29-1 and TRBJ2-3; no definite D call. Germline V gives CDR1 SQVTM, CDR2 ANQGSEA. Trimming cost V 7 bases and J 0 bases, with 11 bases left between them. This CDR3 spans 13 amino acids. The CDR3: CSALPPSTDTQYF. As DNA, the CDR3 is TGCAGCGCCTTACCCCCCAGCACAGATACGCAGTATTTT.